The 27 T cell receptor beta chains below come from one sample, sequenced in a study of cytotoxic CD8 clonotypes in ibrutinib-treated CLL. Clones were read by immunoSEQ multiplex PCR, and TCRdb kept only the in-frame ones, dropping some. The sample comprises 100,000 to 150,000 clones, over 75% of which are singletons, and under 2.5% rests with the top ten. The input for sequencing was PBMCs, taken after 24 months of ibrutinib treatment. Every receptor here comes from a human donor with chronic lymphocytic leukemia.

This chain joins TRBV4-3 and TRBJ2-3; the D gene could be TRBD1 or TRBD2 (6 bases each). Trimming pared 0 bases from V and 1 base from J, leaving 11 bases between. The CDR3 sequence is 16 residues long. The germline V gene encodes CDR1 LGHNA and CDR2 YSLEER. Written as DNA, the CDR3 is TGCGCCAGCAGCCAAGATTTCCGGGGGCGCACAGATACGCAGTATTTT. Its translation: CASSQDFRGRTDTQYF.

The genes are TRBV5-6 and TRBJ1-3; no definite D call. From germline, CDR1 is SGHDT and CDR2 YYEEEE. With 4 bases removed from V and 4 bases from J, the gap between germline ends came to 9 bases. The CDR3 is 13 amino acids. CDR3 sequence (DNA): TGTGCCAGCAGCGACGGAGGGGGAAACACCATATATTTT. This encodes CASSDGGGNTIYF.

The chain links TRBV5-1 to TRBJ2-5, with 9 bases aligning to TRBD1. CDR1 and CDR2 from the germline V gene are SGHRS and YFSETQ. Trimming at V came to 2 bases and at J to 2 bases, leaving 4 bases not matched to a gene. The CDR3 is made up of 15 amino acids. In DNA, the CDR3 is TGCGCCAGCAGCTTAGGGGACAGGGTTCAAGAGACCCAGTACTTC. It encodes CASSLGDRVQETQYF.

J is TRBJ1-4 and V is TRBV28; possibly TRBD1 for D (6 bases). Per the germline V gene, CDR1 is MDHEN and CDR2 is SYDVKM. This CDR3 spans 13 amino acids. Trimming cost V 9 bases and J 8 bases, with 16 bases left between them. DNA of the CDR3: TGTGCCAGTTTTGACAGGCCTCGAGAAAAACTGTTTTTT. Its translation is CASFDRPREKLFF.

A single count supports this clone. This sequence joins TRBV4-3 and TRBJ2-4; no definite D call. CDR3 length: 17 residues. Germline CDR1 is LGHNA and CDR2 is YSLEER. Trimming left V 3 bases short and J 0 bases short, with 15 bases between. CDR3 loop: CASSQGRQILAKNIQYF. The CDR3 region has the DNA TGCGCCAGCAGCCAGGGCCGGCAGATTTTAGCCAAAAACATTCAGTACTTC.

As DNA, the CDR3 is TGTGCCAGTATGGGAACTAGCGGGAGTACCGGGGAGCTGTTTTTT. Its protein product is CASMGTSGSTGELFF. The rearrangement uses TRBV19 and TRBJ2-2, with TRBD2 identical over 11 bases. Trimming at V came to 7 bases and at J to 5 bases, leaving 6 bases not matched to a gene. The germline gives CDR1 LNHDA, CDR2 SQIVND (reference sequence). This CDR3 is 15 amino acids long.

The chain employs TRBV19 and TRBJ2-4; 15 bases map to TRBD2. Trimming at V came to 3 bases and at J to 0 bases, leaving 9 bases not matched to a gene. This CDR3 is 20 amino acids long. CDR1 and CDR2 (germline): LNHDA, SQIVND (reference sequence). The CDR3 spells CASSIGGTSGRPLAKNIQYF. The CDR3 region has the DNA TGTGCCAGTAGTATCGGAGGGACTAGCGGGAGGCCTCTAGCCAAAAACATTCAGTACTTC.

The V call is TRBV5-1, the J call TRBJ2-5; D call uncertain. Germline V gene lookup returns CDR1 SGHRS and CDR2 YFSETQ. V gave up 5 bases and J gave up 0 bases, with 5 bases separating them. This CDR3 is built from 12 residues. Here the CDR3 reads CASRGNQETQYF. The CDR3 coding sequence is TGCGCCAGCAGGGGGAACCAAGAGACCCAGTACTTC.

The rearrangement uses TRBV10-3 and TRBJ2-3; D may match TRBD1 or TRBD2 (5 bases each). Looked up from germline, CDR1 is ENHRY and CDR2 is SYGVKD. This CDR3 region has 13 residues. V gave up 8 bases and J gave up 0 bases, with 9 bases separating them. The CDR3 loop is CAIGWGSTDTQYF. The CDR3 region has the DNA TGTGCCATCGGTTGGGGGAGCACAGATACGCAGTATTTT.

V usage is TRBV11-2 and J usage is TRBJ2-1; unclear D gene. CDR3 length: 15 amino acids. CDR1 is SGHAT, CDR2 FQNNGV, per germline. Between the trimmed V and J ends, which lost 1 base and 0 bases, there was a span of 7 bases. The CDR3 nucleotides are TGTGCCAGCAGCTTAGCCTCTAGCTCCTACAATGAGCAGTTCTTC. As protein: CASSLASSSYNEQFF. The entire variable domain, with the rest obtained from reference TRBV11-2 and TRBJ2-1, is as follows: EAGVAQSPRYKIIEKRQSVAFWCNPISGHATLYWYQQILGQGPKLLIQFQNNGVVDDSQLPKDRFSAERLKGVDSTLKIQPAKLEDSAVYLCASSLASSSYNEQFFGPGTRLTVL.

This clone was seen just once. The gene calls are TRBV5-4 and TRBJ1-2; D gene unclear. V lost 2 bases, J lost 8 bases, and 13 bases lay in between. This CDR3 contains 13 residues. CDR1 is SGHNT and CDR2 is YYREEE in the germline V gene (reference sequence). The CDR3 reads CASSFGPAGGYTF. In DNA form, the CDR3 reads TGTGCCAGCAGCTTCGGGCCGGCGGGAGGCTACACCTTC.

The rearrangement joins TRBV19 to TRBJ1-4, with 7 bases aligning to TRBD1. The CDR3 contains 13 residues. V lost 7 bases to trimming and J lost 7 bases; unmatched junction nucleotides: 6. The V gene's germline CDR1 is LNHDA and CDR2 SQIVND (reference sequence). The CDR3 DNA sequence: TGTGCCAGTAACAGGGGAGAGGGTGAAAAACTGTTTTTT. Protein: CASNRGEGEKLFF. The variable domain in full, with the rest retrieved from reference TRBV19 and TRBJ1-4, is DGGITQSPKYLFRKEGQNVTLSCEQNLNHDAMYWYRQDPGQGLRLIYYSQIVNDFQKGDIAEGYSVSREKKESFPLTVTSAQKNPTAFYLCASNRGEGEKLFFGSGTQLSVL.

This chain links TRBV18 with TRBJ2-1; 9 bases line up with TRBD1. From germline, CDR1 is KGHSH and CDR2 LQKENI. J lost 4 bases, V lost 3 bases, and 7 bases had no gene match. The CDR3 has 16 amino acids. In DNA form, the CDR3 reads TGTGCCAGCTCACCGCCTACAGGGGGCGCTTACAATGAGCAGTTCTTC. This sequence encodes CASSPPTGGAYNEQFF.

There are a few counts of this clone. This chain links TRBV6-4 with TRBJ1-5, with D possibly TRBD1 on 6 matching bases. The CDR3 is made up of 14 amino acids. V dropped 8 bases and J dropped 6 bases, with 17 bases sitting between them. Germline V gene sequence: CDR1 MRHNA, CDR2 SNTAGT. The CDR3 region is CASSDRFAPQPQHF. The CDR3 bases are TGTGCCAGCTCTGACAGGTTCGCTCCTCAGCCCCAGCATTTT.

The V gene is TRBV4-1, the J gene TRBJ1-4; D unresolved. Germline V CDR1 and CDR2: MGHRA, YSYEKL. V lost 3 bases and J 10 bases, leaving 24 bases between the germline ends. The CDR3 spans 17 residues. CDR3 amino acids: CASSHYYGKDYGGKLFF. DNA for the CDR3: TGCGCCAGCAGCCACTACTACGGCAAGGACTACGGCGGAAAACTGTTTTTT.

The CDR3 DNA sequence: TGTGCCAGCAGCTCCCAGGGGTACACTGAAGCTTTCTTT. It codes for CASSSQGYTEAFF. The J gene is TRBJ1-1, the V gene TRBV7-9; D possibly corresponds to TRBD1 (6 bases). CDR1 is SEHNR, CDR2 FQNEAQ, per germline (reference sequence). CDR3 size: 13 residues. Trimming pared 4 bases from V and 3 bases from J, leaving 9 bases between.

V gene TRBV9 combines with J gene TRBJ2-3; D gene unclear. V gave up 2 bases and J gave up 0 bases, with 10 bases separating them. Germline V gene sequence: CDR1 SGDLS, CDR2 YYNGEE. This CDR3 spans 15 amino acids. In DNA form, the CDR3 reads TGTGCCAGCAGCGTCCTGACCTCTAGCACAGATACGCAGTATTTT. Its translation is CASSVLTSSTDTQYF.

The count of this clone is one. V is TRBV7-3 and J is TRBJ2-5, with unresolved D. The V end was cut by 5 bases, the J end by 5 bases, with 12 bases between. The CDR3 is made up of 13 amino acids. Germline V gives CDR1 SGHTA, CDR2 FQGTGA. The CDR3 coding sequence is TGTGCCAGCAGCCCGAGATCTACGGAGACCCAGTACTTC. Amino acid sequence: CASSPRSTETQYF. The full variable domain, in which reference TRBV7-3 and TRBJ2-5 provide the parts outside the CDR3, is GAGVSQTPSNKVTEKGKYVELRCDPISGHTALYWYRQSLGQGPEFLIYFQGTGAADDSGLPNDRFFAVRPEGSVSTLKIQRTERGDSAVYLCASSPRSTETQYFGPGTRLLVL.

This sequence joins TRBV2 and TRBJ1-5; a weak D match, TRBD1 (5 bases). The CDR3 totals 13 residues. The V gene lost 7 bases and the J gene lost 6 bases, with 13 bases spanning the gap. Per germline, CDR1 SNHLY and CDR2 FYNNEI. CDR3 region: CASIGALGQPQHF. Here the CDR3 DNA reads TGTGCCAGCATCGGGGCCCTCGGTCAGCCCCAGCATTTT.

This clone came up a few times. The CDR3, as DNA: TGCGCCAGCAGCCAAAGTTCAGGCCCGGGACAGATATTCGGCTACACCTTC. The encoded protein is CASSQSSGPGQIFGYTF. This sequence joins TRBV4-3 and TRBJ1-2; 7 bases line up with TRBD1. CDR3 length: 17 amino acids. V shed 2 bases and J 8 bases; nucleotides not matched to a gene: 17. CDR1 is LGHNA, CDR2 YSLEER, per germline.

The chain is built from TRBV7-3 and TRBJ2-2; 10 bases map to TRBD2. The V and J ends lost 11 bases and 7 bases, in that order; junction bases with no gene match: 7. The CDR3 is 13 amino acids. Germline lookup yields CDR1 SGHTA and CDR2 FQGTGA. The CDR3 is CASSGGRFGELFF. The DNA for the CDR3 is TGTGCCTCTAGCGGGGGCCGCTTCGGGGAGCTGTTTTTT.

The chain uses TRBV7-2 and TRBJ2-1; 10 bases align to TRBD1. This CDR3 region has 14 residues. J lost 8 bases, V lost 9 bases, and 10 bases had no gene match. The germline gives CDR1 SGHTA, CDR2 FQGNSA. The CDR3 loop reads CASIRTGGLYEQFF. The DNA for the CDR3 is TGTGCCAGTATTAGGACAGGGGGATTGTATGAGCAGTTCTTC.

The chain carries TRBV28 and TRBJ2-7; 12 nucleotides agree with TRBD1. CDR1 is MDHEN, CDR2 SYDVKM, per germline. Unmatched junction bases numbered 9, after V lost 6 bases and J lost 3 bases. The CDR3 spans 16 residues. CDR3 DNA sequence: TGTGCCAGCAGCACCGCCGGGACAGGGGGCTACTACGAGCAGTACTTC. This gives the protein CASSTAGTGGYYEQYF. Based on the CDR3 plus reference TRBV28 and TRBJ2-7, the full variable domain is DVKVTQSSRYLVKRTGEKVFLECVQDMDHENMFWYRQDPGLGLRLIYFSYDVKMKEKGDIPEGYSVSREKKERFSLILESASTNQTSMYLCASSTAGTGGYYEQYFGPGTRLTVT.

J is TRBJ1-2 and V is TRBV21-1; the table calls TRBD1, which could not be checked here. TRBV21-1 is a documented pseudogene. CDR3 length: 18 amino acids. For the CDR3, the DNA is TGTGCCAGCAGCTCAAACAGGGGGCGAGCCCAACTCCGCTTCGGCTACACCTTC. Translated: CASSSNRGRAQLRFGYTF.

The chain employs TRBV7-2 and TRBJ1-2; 7 bases line up with TRBD1. Looked up from germline, CDR1 is SGHTA and CDR2 is FQGNSA. The length of the CDR3 is 15 residues. V dropped 2 bases and J dropped 3; count of bases not matched to a gene: 6. Here the CDR3 reads CASSLRQGMDYGYTF. The CDR3 region has the DNA TGTGCCAGCAGCTTAAGACAGGGTATGGACTATGGCTACACCTTC.

The chain recombines TRBV28 with TRBJ1-1; D not resolved. Per the germline V gene, CDR1 is MDHEN and CDR2 is SYDVKM. Trimming took 3 bases from V and 0 from J, leaving 11 bases between them. The CDR3 has 15 residues. Here the CDR3 reads CASSFSGKMNTEAFF. The CDR3 bases are TGTGCCAGCAGTTTTTCGGGGAAGATGAACACTGAAGCTTTCTTT.

This chain links TRBV4-1 with TRBJ2-5, with D perhaps being TRBD1 or TRBD2 (5 bases each). Germline V gene lookup returns CDR1 MGHRA and CDR2 YSYEKL. V lost 4 bases to trimming and J lost 3 bases, with 15 bases between them. CDR3 length: 15 amino acids. The chain's CDR3 is CASSRGPGREETQYF. Written as DNA, the CDR3 is TGCGCCAGCAGCCGAGGACCGGGACGAGAAGAGACCCAGTACTTC.